These T cell receptor beta chains were read from a single sample in a study of blood T cell repertoires in COVID-19. Assay: immunoSEQ multiplex PCR; the TCRdb copy retains only in-frame clones and omits some. The repertoire holds tens of thousands of clones, with 87% as singletons. Sequencing was done on a sample of peripheral blood. These receptors were taken from a man aged 55 to 70 with active COVID-19. The CDR3 runs from the conserved cysteine through the conserved F or W. A D gene is named only where the DNA matches it firmly. The size field is filled for only some rows; it gives once, few, many or a size class.

clone_size,v_call,d_call,j_call,cdr3_nt,cdr3_aa
once,TRBV3-1/TRBV3-2,.,TRBJ1-1,TGTGCCAGCAGCCAAGTCGGCGGGAACACTGAAGCTTTCTTT,CASSQVGGNTEAFF
.,TRBV28,.,TRBJ1-3,TGTGCCTCTTGGGGGCAGGGGATGGGTGGAAACACCATATATTTT,CASWGQGMGGNTIYF
.,TRBV7-9,TRBD1,TRBJ2-1,TGTGCCAGCAGCTTTGTAGGACAGGGAATCTCCTACAATGAGCAGTTCTTC,CASSFVGQGISYNEQFF
few,TRBV5-8,.,TRBJ2-1,TGTGCCAGCTACGGGACAACCTCCTACAATGAGCAGTTCTTC,CASYGTTSYNEQFF
.,TRBV6-5,TRBD2,TRBJ2-7,TGTGCCAGCAGTTACTCCAGCGGGGGGGCGCACGAGCAGTACTTC,CASSYSSGGAHEQYF
.,TRBV3-1/TRBV3-2,.,TRBJ2-1,TGTGCCAGCAGCCAAGGCAGTGGGGGGTACAATGAGCAGTTCTTC,CASSQGSGGYNEQFF
.,TRBV5-1,TRBD1,TRBJ1-1,TGCGCCAGCAGCGAAAGACAGGGGAACACTGAAGCTTTCTTT,CASSERQGNTEAFF
.,TRBV3-1/TRBV3-2,.,TRBJ2-3,TGTGCCAGCTCTCCACGGACTTTCACAGATACGCAGTATTTT,CASSPRTFTDTQYF
.,TRBV29-1,.,TRBJ1-2,TGCAGCGTTGAACAGGGGTATGGCTACACCTTC,CSVEQGYGYTF
few,TRBV5-5,.,TRBJ1-6,TGTGCCAGCAGCCCCGTCACAGGAGCCTATAATTCACCCCTCCACTTT,CASSPVTGAYNSPLHF
.,TRBV12-3/TRBV12-4,.,TRBJ2-7,TGTGCCAGCAGTTTCAGGGATTACGAGCAGTACTTC,CASSFRDYEQYF
.,TRBV3-1/TRBV3-2,.,TRBJ1-1,TGTGCCAGCAGCCAACACACATATGAAGCTTTCTTT,CASSQHTYEAFF
.,TRBV4-2,.,TRBJ1-1,TGTGCCAGCAGCATACGACAGGAGAGGACTGAAGCTTTCTTT,CASSIRQERTEAFF
.,TRBV19,.,TRBJ2-5,TGTGCCAGTAGTAAGAACAGACCCCCATGGGAGACCCAGTACTTC,CASSKNRPPWETQYF
.,TRBV28,TRBD2,TRBJ2-5,TGTGCCAGCAGTTCCCAGACTAGCGGGGGGCAAGAGACCCAGTACTTC,CASSSQTSGGQETQYF
.,TRBV28,TRBD1,TRBJ1-2,TGTGCCAGCTGGTCGGGACAGACCCTATTAGGCTACACCTTC,CASWSGQTLLGYTF
.,TRBV28,TRBD1,TRBJ1-2,TGTGCCAGCAAGGACGGCGGGACAGAACACTATGGCTACACCTTC,CASKDGGTEHYGYTF
.,TRBV18,.,TRBJ1-1,TGTGCCAGCTCATCAGGGGTGGGGAACACTGAAGCTTTCTTT,CASSSGVGNTEAFF
once,TRBV7-8,.,TRBJ2-7,TGTGCCAGCAGCTTAGCGTGGAGGGGGCGGTCCTACGAGCAGTACTTC,CASSLAWRGRSYEQYF
.,TRBV14,.,TRBJ2-7,TGTGCCAGCAGCCAAGTTCCAGGCCACTACGAGCAGTACTTC,CASSQVPGHYEQYF
once,TRBV7-9,.,TRBJ1-4,TGTGCCAGCAGCTTAGTGCGTTCGGGGATCAAAAATGAAAAACTGTTTTTT,CASSLVRSGIKNEKLFF
.,TRBV11-2,.,TRBJ2-1,TGTGCCAGCAGCTCGGTGAGGGAGCAGTTCTTC,CASSSVREQFF
.,TRBV11-2,.,TRBJ2-2,TGTGCCAGCAGCTTAGATAGGCGGGTCGGGGAGCTGTTTTTT,CASSLDRRVGELFF
.,TRBV3-1/TRBV3-2,.,TRBJ2-1,TGTGCCAGCAGCAAAGGGACGGATCGAAGGGGGAGTGAGCAGTTCTTC,CASSKGTDRRGSEQFF
.,TRBV5-5,TRBD1,TRBJ1-1,TGTGCCAGTAGCCCCAGGGGGAGCTATGGGACTGAAGCTTTCTTT,CASSPRGSYGTEAFF
.,TRBV6-1,.,TRBJ1-5,TGTGCCAGCAGCGAAGCCTCAAACAGGGTTCAGCCCCAGCATTTT,CASSEASNRVQPQHF
.,TRBV27,TRBD1,TRBJ2-5,TGTGCCAGCAGTTTAGGCCGGGACAGACGCCAAGAGACCCAGTACTTC,CASSLGRDRRQETQYF
.,TRBV6-1,TRBD1,TRBJ1-4,TGTGCCAGCAGTGACCTAGACAGGGATGGAGGAGAAAAACTGTTTTTT,CASSDLDRDGGEKLFF
.,TRBV19,TRBD1,TRBJ2-1,TGTGCCAGTAGTATTAGACAGGGGGCTATCTACAATGAGCAGTTCTTC,CASSIRQGAIYNEQFF
.,TRBV15,.,TRBJ2-5,TGTGCCACCAGCGGTAGACTACAAGAGACCCAGTACTTC,CATSGRLQETQYF
.,TRBV4-2,TRBD1,TRBJ1-4,TGTGCCAGCAGCAGGGACAGGAATAATGAAAAACTGTTTTTT,CASSRDRNNEKLFF
.,TRBV18,TRBD1,TRBJ1-1,TGTGCCAGCTCACCAAAGACAGGGGGCAACACTGAAGCTTTCTTT,CASSPKTGGNTEAFF
.,TRBV7-8,TRBD1,TRBJ2-1,TGTGCCAGCAGCTTAATTAGGGGGCCTAGCTCCTACAATGAGCAGTTCTTC,CASSLIRGPSSYNEQFF